This TCR beta chain was identified in a study of metastatic and nonmetastatic thyroid tumors. Each patient went into thyroid surgery without having received any treatment. A remark on this clone: A much larger clone sits a single nucleotide away, making a read error possible. The sample holds other DNA sequences that translate to the same CDR3.

Germline V gene sequence: CDR1 SNHLY, CDR2 FYNNEI. CDR3 size: 13 residues. TCRdb recomputed clones from the PCR reads via MiXCR. The table lists 14,000 or so clones, roughly 34% of them singletons. The TCR originated in a male donor with papillary thyroid cancer or a benign thyroid nodule (not recorded which). Some clones in this sample may be carry-over from other donors' samples. The sample was tumor tissue. The gene calls are TRBV2 and TRBJ2-7; D gene ambiguous. DNA of the CDR3: TGTGACAGCAGGATACTTTCCTCCTACGAGCAGTACTTC. This translates into CDSRILSSYEQYF.